This T cell receptor beta chain was captured in a study of shared clonotypes between healthy human individuals. The CDR3 runs 13 residues. Trimming cost V 7 bases and J 7 bases, with 17 bases left between them. The germline V gene encodes CDR1 LGHNT and CDR2 FRNRAP. TCRdb keeps only in-frame clones here, not all; method: immunoSEQ multiplex PCR. The profile shows about 1 million clones, about three quarters of them singletons. Note on this clone: No antigen is known for it.

Regarding the study as a whole: Shared clonotypes across all four donors exceeded non-shared ones in generation probability.

Donation came from healthy HIV-negative adults that had no recent acute infections or vaccinations. Within Nashville, Tennessee resided all donors, each a Caucasian adult. This sequence originates from a man aged 18 to 35 in good health. Sample: memory CD4+ T cells sorted from blood. As for subset: CD45RA-negative fraction. This chain connects TRBV12-5 to TRBJ2-7, with D possibly called TRBD1 or TRBD2 (6 bases each). CDR3 DNA: TGTGCTAGTGCTCCAGACAGGCGGGGTGAGCAGTACTTC. As protein: CASAPDRRGEQYF.